This T cell receptor beta chain originates from a study of T cell repertoires in cytomegalovirus infection. Study-level findings and limits: Ex vivo, HLA-C-restricted CMV-specific TCR beta clonotypes prevailed over the rest of the response.

Germline V gives CDR1 SGHTA, CDR2 FQGNSA. V lost 3 bases to trimming and J lost 2 bases, with 8 bases between them. The CDR3 runs 14 residues. TCRdb re-derived calls from the reads in MiXCR, one entry per CDR3 protein. In the table there are under 850,000 distinct CDR3 sequences, roughly a third of which are singletons. This clonotype was seen ten or more times. Its antigen is undetermined. This clonotype was sampled from a human donor in good health (CMV status not recorded). Some clones in this sample may be carry-over from other donors' samples. J is TRBJ2-1 and V is TRBV7-2; no firm D call. The starting material was cultured PBMCs, obtained from culture after CMV antigen stimulation. CDR3 nucleotide sequence: TGTGCCAGCAGCTTTAGCACCACCTACAATGAGCAGTTCTTC. Its translation is CASSFSTTYNEQFF.